The 2 T cell receptor beta chains below all came from one sample that was sequenced in a study of glioma-infiltrating T cells after dendritic cell vaccination (dated by TCRdb to the mid-2010s). The library was produced with the immunoSEQ multiplex PCR assay. TCRdb re-hosts the immuneACCESS table, in-frame sequences only. Its copies lack some clones; in the studies checked, an unresolved V gene accounts for under half of them, and the cause for the rest is not known. The sample profile shows approximately 90,000 clones; more than 75% of them were found once. The top ten hold around 3% of the sample. The sequencing used blood, collected before dendritic cell vaccination. These receptors all stem from a human donor with glioblastoma.

CDR3 residues: CASSSREPRLGTIYF. The CDR3 DNA reads TGTGCCAGCAGCTCCCGGGAGCCACGTTTGGGCACCATATATTTT. V gene TRBV7-9 combines with J gene TRBJ1-3; D is unresolved. V lost 4 bases to trimming and J lost 9 bases, with 19 bases between them. This CDR3 spans 15 amino acids. Germline V lookup: CDR1 SEHNR, CDR2 FQNEAQ (reference sequence).

The chain links TRBV5-1 to TRBJ2-6, with D unresolved. V shed 3 bases and J shed 0 bases, with 10 bases lying between them. Germline loops: CDR1 SGHRS, CDR2 YFSETQ. This CDR3 comprises 16 residues. This CDR3 is CASSSPPGSGANVLTF. CDR3 coding DNA: TGCGCCAGCAGCTCCCCACCGGGCTCTGGGGCCAACGTCCTGACTTTC.